A single sample gave rise to the 32 T cell receptor beta chains below, sequenced in a study of cytomegalovirus exposure and HLA in healthy donors. Primers included in the PCR were 60 Vbeta and 13 Jbeta primers. The table came from immunoSEQ multiplex PCR; TCRdb's copy has only in-frame clones and leaves some out. The data show 95,000 or so clones, with roughly 79% seen just once and about 5% held by the top ten. Sample: PBMCs. All receptors derive from a woman in her thirties or forties in good health and CMV-seronegative.

V is TRBV7-3 and J is TRBJ1-1; D is unclear. CDR3 length equals 15 residues. CDR1 is SGHTA and CDR2 is FQGTGA in the germline V gene. The germline V and J ends were trimmed by 5 bases and 1 base, with 14 bases remaining between them. The CDR3 nucleotides read TGTGCCAGCAGCCTAGGCGGTTTTGGGAACACTGAAGCTTTCTTT. Protein sequence: CASSLGGFGNTEAFF.

This sequence joins TRBV27 and TRBJ1-2; a possible D gene is TRBD1 (6 bases). The CDR3 is made up of 16 amino acids. The germline CDR1 and CDR2 sequences are MNHEY and SMNVEV (reference sequence). Deletions cut 2 bases from V and 4 bases from J, with 17 bases between. CDR3 DNA: TGTGCCAGCAGTTTAAATCCCCCAGGGGAGGGCTATGGCTACACCTTC. Translation gives CASSLNPPGEGYGYTF.

This clone was recorded only once. The junction departs from germline at one end; a sequencing error may be responsible. CDR3 region: CASSLYRAFF. CDR3 nucleotides: TGTGCGAGCAGCTTGTATAGAGCTTTCTTT. This chain connects TRBV5-8 to TRBJ1-1; D gene uncertain. Germline V gene lookup returns CDR1 SGHTS and CDR2 YDEGEE. The CDR3 has 10 amino acids. Together with reference TRBV5-8 and TRBJ1-1, the CDR3 gives the full variable domain: EAGVTQSPTHLIKTRGQQATLRCSPISGHTSVYWYQQALGLGLQFLLWYDEGEERNRGNFPPRFSGRQFPNYSSELNVNALELEDSALYLCASSLYRAFFGQGTRLTVV.

The table lists this clone with a few counts. The rearrangement joins TRBV29-1 to TRBJ2-2; 10 bases are a match to TRBD1. In germline, CDR1 is SQVTM, CDR2 ANQGSEA. Losses at the gene ends were 3 bases for V and 3 bases for J; bases not matched to a gene: 4. The CDR3 is 15 residues long. CDR3 DNA: TGCAGCGTTGACCCGACAGGGGGCGACACCGGGGAGCTGTTTTTT. This translates into CSVDPTGGDTGELFF.

This rearrangement joins TRBV7-9 to TRBJ1-1; 8 bases fit TRBD1. Germline trimming cut 0 bases from V and 3 bases from J; bases unmatched to any gene: 3. Germline loops: CDR1 SEHNR, CDR2 FQNEAQ (reference sequence). This CDR3 contains 15 residues. In DNA, the CDR3 is TGTGCCAGCAGCTTAGCGCAGGGGGCCTACACTGAAGCTTTCTTT. This encodes CASSLAQGAYTEAFF. Full variable domain (outside the CDR3, taken from reference TRBV7-9 and TRBJ1-1): DTGVSQNPRHKITKRGQNVTFRCDPISEHNRLYWYRQTLGQGPEFLTYFQNEAQLEKSRLLSDRFSAERPKGSFSTLEIQRTEQGDSAMYLCASSLAQGAYTEAFFGQGTRLTVV.

The chain couples TRBV7-3 to TRBJ2-5, with 8 bases fitting TRBD2. V gave up 4 bases and J gave up 5 bases; unmatched junction bases: 12. This CDR3 has 16 residues. Germline loops: CDR1 SGHTA, CDR2 FQGTGA. The CDR3 nucleotides read TGTGCCAGCAGCTCCTACGGCCGGACTAGCCGGGAGACCCAGTACTTC. It encodes CASSSYGRTSRETQYF.

The genes are TRBV6-5 and TRBJ1-5; D gene ambiguous. The V end was cut by 6 bases, the J end by 5 bases, with 14 bases between. Germline-derived CDR1 and CDR2 are MNHEY and SVGAGI. This CDR3 has 14 amino acids. In nucleotides, the CDR3 is TGTGCCAGCAGACCTCTCCTAACGTATCAGCCCCAGCATTTT. Translated, it gives CASRPLLTYQPQHF.

V gene TRBV6-1 combines with J gene TRBJ2-3; D may be TRBD1 (6 bases). V was pared by 5 bases and J by 2 bases, with 11 bases between. The CDR3 is 14 residues long. CDR1 is MNHNS and CDR2 is SASEGT in the germline V gene. As DNA, the CDR3 is TGTGCCAGCAGTTATCGGACAGCCACAGATACGCAGTATTTT. This codes for CASSYRTATDTQYF.

CDR3 bases: TGTGCCACCTACAGTGTTATGAACACTGAAGCTTTCTTT. Its protein is CATYSVMNTEAFF. The chain employs TRBV6-5 and TRBJ1-1; D gene ambiguous. CDR1 is MNHEY and CDR2 is SVGAGI in the germline V gene. V gave up 10 bases and J gave up 0 bases, with 12 bases separating them. The CDR3 runs to 13 residues.

This clone showed up just a few times. The chain uses TRBV19 and TRBJ1-1, with 9 nucleotides matching TRBD1. V lost 4 bases and J lost 5; bases outside the gene matches: 5. Germline V gives CDR1 LNHDA, CDR2 SQIVND (reference sequence). CDR3 length: 14 amino acids. CDR3 DNA: TGTGCCAGTAGTAACAGGGGGCGCGGAACTGAAGCTTTCTTT. This codes for CASSNRGRGTEAFF.

The chain has TRBV19 and TRBJ1-2; TRBD1 matches at 9 bases. The junction had 2 bases not matched to a gene; V was cut back by 1 base and J by 5 bases. Germline assignment: CDR1 LNHDA and CDR2 SQIVND (reference sequence). The CDR3 is made up of 14 amino acids. CDR3 loop: CASSIGTGEYGYTF. The CDR3 nucleotides are TGTGCCAGTAGTATAGGGACAGGGGAATATGGCTACACCTTC.

This clone was seen more than once but under ten times. The chain is built from TRBV29-1 and TRBJ1-3; D is perhaps TRBD1 (5 bases). CDR1 is SQVTM, CDR2 ANQGSEA, per germline. The CDR3 contains 13 residues. V lost 5 bases, J lost 4 bases, and 12 bases lay in between. CDR3 in DNA: TGCAGCGTTATCCAGGGTTCGGGAAACACCATATATTTT. Encoded protein: CSVIQGSGNTIYF.

The chain links TRBV6-6 to TRBJ1-1, with no clear D. Germline V CDR1 and CDR2: MNHNY, SVGAGI (reference sequence). The ends were cut back, 8 bases at V and 3 bases at J, with 7 bases in the middle. The CDR3 runs to 11 residues. The CDR3 DNA reads TGTGCCAGCCAGCGTCACACTGAAGCTTTCTTT. Protein sequence: CASQRHTEAFF.

The chain employs TRBV4-1 and TRBJ1-1; weak D call: TRBD1 (5 bases). The germline V and J ends were trimmed by 4 bases and 5 bases, with 14 bases remaining between them. The germline V gene has CDR1 MGHRA and CDR2 YSYEKL. The CDR3 runs 14 residues. The CDR3 region has the DNA TGCGCCAGCAGCCCCGGGCAGGGAGGGACTGAAGCTTTCTTT. The encoded protein is CASSPGQGGTEAFF.

This chain links TRBV15 with TRBJ2-7; 7 nucleotides align to TRBD1. The CDR3 length is 14 residues. Per germline, CDR1 LNHNV and CDR2 YYDKDF (reference sequence). The V segment lost 5 bases and the J segment 2 bases; nucleotides outside the gene matches: 6. This chain's CDR3 is CATSVHRGTYEQYF. The DNA for the CDR3 is TGTGCCACCAGCGTCCACAGGGGAACCTACGAGCAGTACTTC.

The rearrangement joins TRBV9 to TRBJ2-1; TRBD2 agrees at 10 bases. The CDR3 totals 15 residues. V shed 3 bases and J 3 bases; nucleotides not matched to a gene: 3. CDR1 SGDLS and CDR2 YYNGEE come from the germline V gene. The CDR3 sequence is CASSESGGGYNEQFF. The CDR3 nucleotides are TGTGCCAGCAGCGAAAGCGGGGGGGGCTACAATGAGCAGTTCTTC.

The genes are TRBV28 and TRBJ2-3, with D possibly TRBD1 on 5 matching bases. The CDR3 covers 12 residues. Germline V gene sequence: CDR1 MDHEN, CDR2 SYDVKM. With 6 bases removed from V and 5 bases from J, the gap between germline ends came to 9 bases. The chain's CDR3 is CASSPQGDTQYF. The CDR3 DNA sequence: TGTGCCAGCAGCCCCCAGGGAGATACGCAGTATTTT.

The gene calls are TRBV4-1 and TRBJ1-1; D possibly corresponds to TRBD1 (6 bases). Deletions cut 1 base from V and 3 bases from J, with 12 bases between. Germline CDR1 MGHRA, CDR2 YSYEKL. The CDR3 covers 15 residues. In DNA, the CDR3 is TGCGCCAGCAGCCAAGTGGGGCCAGGGGACACTGAAGCTTTCTTT. Amino acid sequence: CASSQVGPGDTEAFF.

This rearrangement joins TRBV13 to TRBJ2-7; possible D gene TRBD2, 5 bases. The germline V gene encodes CDR1 PRHDT and CDR2 FYEKMQ (reference sequence). The V end was cut by 6 bases, the J end by 5 bases, with 14 bases between. This CDR3 has 13 residues. CDR3 amino acids: CASRTITDHEQYF. CDR3 in DNA: TGTGCCAGCAGGACTATCACGGACCACGAGCAGTACTTC.

As concerns this clone: The junction departs from germline at one end; a sequencing error may be responsible. The chain carries TRBV5-6 and TRBJ2-2; 7 bases match TRBD1. CDR1 and CDR2 from the germline V gene are SGHDT and YYEEEE. The CDR3 length is 18 residues. This CDR3 is CASSFSQGWLTNAGELFF. The CDR3 DNA reads as TGTGCCAGCAGCTTTTCACAGGGGTGGCTAACGAACGCCGGGGAGCTGTTTTTT.

This clone was seen once. The chain combines TRBV29-1 with TRBJ1-2; TRBD1 might be the D (6 bases). The germline V gene encodes CDR1 SQVTM and CDR2 ANQGSEA. This CDR3 contains 10 residues. Trimming left V 4 bases short and J 9 bases short, with 9 bases between. The CDR3 loop is CSVVQGSYTF. Here the CDR3 DNA reads TGCAGCGTTGTCCAGGGGAGCTACACCTTC.

This clone has only one observation. The rearrangement joins TRBV4-3 to TRBJ2-1, with TRBD1 matching 10 bases. There are 15 residues in the CDR3. Germline loops: CDR1 LGHNA, CDR2 YSLEER. The junction had 14 bases not matched to a gene; V was cut back by 4 bases and J by 14 bases. The CDR3 coding sequence is TGCGCCAGCAGCCGGGACAGGGGAGGACTAGTCCGAAAGTTCTTC. Its protein product is CASSRDRGGLVRKFF.

The chain employs TRBV25-1 and TRBJ1-3, with a weak D call TRBD1 (5 bases). Germline values: CDR1 MGHDK, CDR2 SYGVNS. CDR3 length: 15 residues. The V end lost 4 bases, the J end lost 3 bases, and 13 bases lay between the germline ends. DNA of the CDR3: TGTGCCAGCAGTGCCCCAGGGTTTGTTGGAAACACCATATATTTT. It translates to CASSAPGFVGNTIYF.

As regards this clone: A read error may produce the germline difference seen at one junction end. This chain links TRBV4-1 with TRBJ2-2, with a weak D call TRBD1 (6 bases). The CDR3 sequence is 19 residues long. CDR1 is MGHRA and CDR2 is YSYEKL in the germline V gene. The CDR3 region is CASSQETLSGVGNAGELFF. The DNA for the CDR3 is TGCGCCAGCAGCCAAGAAACCCTATCAGGGGTAGGGAACGCCGGGGAGCTGTTTTTT.

This chain links TRBV5-8 with TRBJ1-4; TRBD1 agrees at 7 bases. This CDR3 comprises 16 residues. J was trimmed by 0 bases and V by 3 bases; bases with no gene match: 5. Germline CDR1 and CDR2: SGHTS and YDEGEE. CDR3 amino acids: CASSYGQASTNEKLFF. The CDR3 DNA reads as TGTGCCAGCAGCTACGGACAGGCCTCAACTAATGAAAAACTGTTTTTT.

This clone appeared a few times. The chain employs TRBV19 and TRBJ1-4; the match to TRBD1 covers 9 bases. The V gene's germline CDR1 is LNHDA and CDR2 SQIVND (reference sequence). V trimming: 5 bases; J trimming: 10 bases; junction bases outside the gene matches: 11. This CDR3 region has 15 residues. CDR3 in amino acids: CASSLPGQGMTKLFF. Written as DNA, the CDR3 is TGTGCCAGTAGTCTACCGGGACAGGGAATGACAAAACTGTTTTTT. The full variable domain, completed using reference TRBV19 and TRBJ1-4, is DGGITQSPKYLFRKEGQNVTLSCEQNLNHDAMYWYRQDPGQGLRLIYYSQIVNDFQKGDIAEGYSVSREKKESFPLTVTSAQKNPTAFYLCASSLPGQGMTKLFFGSGTQLSVL.

Concerning this clone itself: Other DNA sequences of this sample code for an identical CDR3. The chain joins TRBV19 to TRBJ1-2; TRBD1 aligns across 7 bases. V trimming: 3 bases; J trimming: 4 bases; junction bases outside the gene matches: 2. The CDR3 length is 13 residues. CDR1 and CDR2 (germline): LNHDA, SQIVND (reference sequence). The CDR3, as DNA: TGTGCCAGTAGTATTGACAGGGTCTATGGCTACACCTTC. This translates into CASSIDRVYGYTF.

The chain employs TRBV4-2 and TRBJ2-7; D possibly corresponds to TRBD1 (6 bases). CDR3 length: 15 residues. V was trimmed by 0 bases and J by 0 bases, leaving 9 bases between them. In germline, CDR1 is LGHNA, CDR2 YNFKEQ. The CDR3 reads CASSQEQGSSYEQYF. In nucleotides, the CDR3 is TGTGCCAGCAGCCAAGAGCAGGGGTCCTCCTACGAGCAGTACTTC.

This clone has a single count. The chain couples TRBV27 to TRBJ1-4; D may be TRBD1 (6 bases). CDR3 length: 14 residues. V was clipped by 3 bases and J by 8 bases, with 13 bases between them. CDR1 is MNHEY, CDR2 SMNVEV, per germline (reference sequence). DNA for the CDR3: TGTGCCAGCAGTTTGGGGGGGGCCGGCGAAAAACTGTTTTTT. This gives the protein CASSLGGAGEKLFF.

The sample holds a few counts of this clone. V usage is TRBV4-2 and J usage is TRBJ1-1; D possibly corresponds to TRBD1 (6 bases). This CDR3 comprises 16 residues. Germline V gene sequence: CDR1 LGHNA, CDR2 YNFKEQ. The germline V and J ends were trimmed by 0 bases and 2 bases, with 13 bases remaining between them. CDR3 sequence: CASSQDSAGTNTEAFF. The DNA of the CDR3 is TGTGCCAGCAGCCAAGATAGTGCAGGGACAAACACTGAAGCTTTCTTT.

The V call is TRBV2, the J call TRBJ2-7; possibly TRBD2 for D (5 bases). The CDR3 loop spans 14 amino acids. Trimming pared 0 bases from V and 0 bases from J, leaving 6 bases between. Germline assignment: CDR1 SNHLY and CDR2 FYNNEI. The CDR3 DNA follows: TGTGCCAGCAGTGAAGCGGGGAGCTCCTACGAGCAGTACTTC. This sequence encodes CASSEAGSSYEQYF.

This rearrangement joins TRBV19 to TRBJ2-6; 9 bases map to TRBD1. The V gene's germline CDR1 is LNHDA and CDR2 SQIVND (reference sequence). The V gene end was trimmed by 6 bases and the J gene end by 2 bases; junction bases not matched to a gene: 5. The CDR3 has 16 amino acids. The CDR3 loop is CASSQGTGTGANVLTF. CDR3 sequence (DNA): TGTGCCAGTAGCCAAGGGACAGGGACTGGGGCCAACGTCCTGACTTTC.